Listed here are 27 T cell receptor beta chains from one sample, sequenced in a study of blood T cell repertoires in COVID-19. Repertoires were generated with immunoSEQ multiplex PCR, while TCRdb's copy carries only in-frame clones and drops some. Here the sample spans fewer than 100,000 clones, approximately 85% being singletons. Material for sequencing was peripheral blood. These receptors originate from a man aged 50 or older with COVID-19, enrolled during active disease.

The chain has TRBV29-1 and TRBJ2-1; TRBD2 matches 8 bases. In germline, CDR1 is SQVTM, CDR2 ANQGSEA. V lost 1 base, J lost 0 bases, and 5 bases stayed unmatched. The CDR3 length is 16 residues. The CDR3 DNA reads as TGCAGCGTTGAAGGAACTAGCGGTTACTCCTACAATGAGCAGTTCTTC. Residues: CSVEGTSGYSYNEQFF.

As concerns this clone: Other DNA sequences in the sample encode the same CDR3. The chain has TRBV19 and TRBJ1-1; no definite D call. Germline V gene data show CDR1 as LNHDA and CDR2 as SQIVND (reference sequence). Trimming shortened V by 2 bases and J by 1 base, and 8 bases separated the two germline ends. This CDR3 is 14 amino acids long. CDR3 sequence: CASSITGKNTEAFF. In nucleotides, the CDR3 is TGTGCCAGTAGTATAACGGGTAAGAACACTGAAGCTTTCTTT.

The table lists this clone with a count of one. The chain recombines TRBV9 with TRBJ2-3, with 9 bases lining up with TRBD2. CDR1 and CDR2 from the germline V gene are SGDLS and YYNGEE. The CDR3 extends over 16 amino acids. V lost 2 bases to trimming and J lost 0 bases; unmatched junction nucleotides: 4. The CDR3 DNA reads TGTGCCAGCAGCGTGTCTAGCGGGATTAGCACAGATACGCAGTATTTT. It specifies CASSVSSGISTDTQYF. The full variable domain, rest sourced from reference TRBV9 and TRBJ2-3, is DSGVTQTPKHLITATGQRVTLRCSPRSGDLSVYWYQQSLDQGLQFLIQYYNGEERAKGNILERFSAQQFPDLHSELNLSSLELGDSALYFCASSVSSGISTDTQYFGPGTRLTVL.

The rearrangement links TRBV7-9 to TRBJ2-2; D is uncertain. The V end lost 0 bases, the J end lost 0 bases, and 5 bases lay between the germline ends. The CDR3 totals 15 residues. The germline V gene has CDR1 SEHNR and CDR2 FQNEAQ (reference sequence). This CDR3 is CASSLAASNTGELFF. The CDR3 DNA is TGTGCCAGCAGCTTAGCGGCTTCGAACACCGGGGAGCTGTTTTTT.

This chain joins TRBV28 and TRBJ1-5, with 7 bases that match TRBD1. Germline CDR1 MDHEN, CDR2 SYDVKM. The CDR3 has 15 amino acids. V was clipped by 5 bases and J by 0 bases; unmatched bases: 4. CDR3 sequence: CASSPRQGSNQPQHF. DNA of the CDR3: TGTGCCAGCAGTCCGAGACAGGGTAGCAATCAGCCCCAGCATTTT.

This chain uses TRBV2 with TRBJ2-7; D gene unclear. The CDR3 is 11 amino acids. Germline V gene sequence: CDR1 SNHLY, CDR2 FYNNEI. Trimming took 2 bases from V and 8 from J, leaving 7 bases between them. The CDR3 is CASSEYAKQYF. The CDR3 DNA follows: TGTGCCAGCAGTGAATATGCGAAGCAGTACTTC.

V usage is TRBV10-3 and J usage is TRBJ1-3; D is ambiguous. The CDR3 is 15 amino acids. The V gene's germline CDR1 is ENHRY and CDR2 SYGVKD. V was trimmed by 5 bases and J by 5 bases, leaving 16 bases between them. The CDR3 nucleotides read TGTGCCATCAGTAAGGCCACGGGAGGTAGAAACACCATATATTTT. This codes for CAISKATGGRNTIYF.

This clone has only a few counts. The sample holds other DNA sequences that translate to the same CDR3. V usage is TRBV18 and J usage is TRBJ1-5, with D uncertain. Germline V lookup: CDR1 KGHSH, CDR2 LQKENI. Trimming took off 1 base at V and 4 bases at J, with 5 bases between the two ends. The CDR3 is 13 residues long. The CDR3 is CASSPHSNQPQHF. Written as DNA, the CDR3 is TGTGCCAGCTCACCACACAGTAATCAGCCCCAGCATTTT.

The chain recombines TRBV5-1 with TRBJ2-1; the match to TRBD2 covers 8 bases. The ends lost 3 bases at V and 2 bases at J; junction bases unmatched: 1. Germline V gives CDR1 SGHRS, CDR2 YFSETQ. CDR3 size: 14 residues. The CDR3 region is CASSYSGAYNEQFF. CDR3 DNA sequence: TGCGCCAGCAGCTATAGCGGGGCCTACAATGAGCAGTTCTTC. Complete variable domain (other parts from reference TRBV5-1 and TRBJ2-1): KAGVTQTPRYLIKTRGQQVTLSCSPISGHRSVSWYQQTPGQGLQFLFEYFSETQRNKGNFPGRFSGRQFSNSRSEMNVSTLELGDSALYLCASSYSGAYNEQFFGPGTRLTVL.

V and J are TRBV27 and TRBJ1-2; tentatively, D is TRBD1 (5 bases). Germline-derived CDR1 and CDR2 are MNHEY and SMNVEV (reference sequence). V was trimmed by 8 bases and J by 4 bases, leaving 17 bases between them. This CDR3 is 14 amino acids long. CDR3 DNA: TGTGCCAGCCGCCAGACTATGGGGGGCTATGGCTACACCTTC. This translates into CASRQTMGGYGYTF.

CDR3 sequence reads: CASSSPPRTGYTYEQYF. As DNA, the CDR3 is TGTGCCAGTAGTAGCCCCCCCCGGACAGGCTACACCTACGAGCAGTACTTC. The chain is built from TRBV19 and TRBJ2-7, with TRBD1 matching over 7 bases. J lost 2 bases, V lost 4 bases, and 14 bases had no gene match. Looked up from germline, CDR1 is LNHDA and CDR2 is SQIVND (reference sequence). The CDR3 runs 17 residues.

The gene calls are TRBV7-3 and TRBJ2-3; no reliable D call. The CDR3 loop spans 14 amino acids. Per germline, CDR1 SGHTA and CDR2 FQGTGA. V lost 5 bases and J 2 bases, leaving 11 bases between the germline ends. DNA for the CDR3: TGTGCCAGCAGCCCGAAGATGGCCACAGATACGCAGTATTTT. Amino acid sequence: CASSPKMATDTQYF.

CDR3 sequence reads: CASSITGNTEAFF. CDR3 nucleotide sequence: TGTGCCAGTAGTATAACGGGGAACACTGAAGCTTTCTTT. The chain has TRBV19 and TRBJ1-1; the D is unclear. Trimming shortened V by 2 bases and J by 1 base, and 5 bases separated the two germline ends. Per the germline V gene, CDR1 is LNHDA and CDR2 is SQIVND (reference sequence). The CDR3 covers 13 residues. Looking up the rest from reference TRBV19 and TRBJ1-1 gives the full variable domain: DGGITQSPKYLFRKEGQNVTLSCEQNLNHDAMYWYRQDPGQGLRLIYYSQIVNDFQKGDIAEGYSVSREKKESFPLTVTSAQKNPTAFYLCASSITGNTEAFFGQGTRLTVV.

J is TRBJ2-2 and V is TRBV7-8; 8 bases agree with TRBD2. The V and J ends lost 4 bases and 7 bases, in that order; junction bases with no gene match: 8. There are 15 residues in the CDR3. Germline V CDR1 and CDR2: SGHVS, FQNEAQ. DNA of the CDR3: TGTGCCAGCAGCTCCAGCGGGAGACTGGGCGGGGAGCTGTTTTTT. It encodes CASSSSGRLGGELFF.

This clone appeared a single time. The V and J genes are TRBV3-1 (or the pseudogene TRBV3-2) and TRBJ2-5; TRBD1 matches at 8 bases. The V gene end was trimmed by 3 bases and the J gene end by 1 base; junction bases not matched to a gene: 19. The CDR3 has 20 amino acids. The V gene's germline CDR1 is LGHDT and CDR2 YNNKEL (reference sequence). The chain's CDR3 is CASSQGQVGLVELGQETQYF. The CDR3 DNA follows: TGTGCCAGCAGCCAGGGACAGGTGGGGCTTGTTGAATTGGGCCAAGAGACCCAGTACTTC.

This CDR3 is CASSLGGLVEQFF. CDR3 sequence (DNA): TGTGCCAGCAGCTTAGGAGGGCTCGTAGAGCAGTTCTTC. The chain links TRBV7-2 to TRBJ2-1, with D maybe TRBD2 (5 bases). Deletions cut 1 base from V and 10 bases from J, with 11 bases between. CDR3 length: 13 residues. Germline loops: CDR1 SGHTA, CDR2 FQGNSA.

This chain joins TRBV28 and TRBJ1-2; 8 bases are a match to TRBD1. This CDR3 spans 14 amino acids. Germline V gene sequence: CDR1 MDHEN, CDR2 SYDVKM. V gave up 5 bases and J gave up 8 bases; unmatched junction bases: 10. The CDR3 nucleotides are TGTGCCAGCAGTGCTGCGGACAGGGTAATCGGCTACACCTTC. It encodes CASSAADRVIGYTF.

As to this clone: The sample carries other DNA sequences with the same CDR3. Here the CDR3 reads CASSFAGRSYEQYF. The CDR3 region has the DNA TGTGCCAGCAGTTTTGCGGGCCGCTCCTACGAGCAGTACTTC. This chain links TRBV28 with TRBJ2-7; D is possibly TRBD2 (5 bases). V lost 3 bases and J 0 bases, leaving 9 bases between the germline ends. This CDR3 contains 14 residues. The germline CDR1 and CDR2 sequences are MDHEN and SYDVKM. The complete variable domain, with remaining parts taken from reference TRBV28 and TRBJ2-7, reads DVKVTQSSRYLVKRTGEKVFLECVQDMDHENMFWYRQDPGLGLRLIYFSYDVKMKEKGDIPEGYSVSREKKERFSLILESASTNQTSMYLCASSFAGRSYEQYFGPGTRLTVT.

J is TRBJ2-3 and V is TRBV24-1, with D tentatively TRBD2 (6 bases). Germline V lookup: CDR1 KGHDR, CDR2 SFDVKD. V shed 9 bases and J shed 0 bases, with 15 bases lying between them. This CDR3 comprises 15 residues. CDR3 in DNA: TGTGCCACCTCCCTGGGAGGAGCTAGCACAGATACGCAGTATTTT. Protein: CATSLGGASTDTQYF.

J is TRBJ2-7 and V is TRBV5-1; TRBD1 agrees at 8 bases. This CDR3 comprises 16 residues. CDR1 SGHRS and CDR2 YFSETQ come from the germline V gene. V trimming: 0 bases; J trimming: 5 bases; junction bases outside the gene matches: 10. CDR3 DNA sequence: TGCGCCAGCAGCTTGGAAGGACAGGGCCGGTGGAACGAGCAGTACTTC. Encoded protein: CASSLEGQGRWNEQYF.

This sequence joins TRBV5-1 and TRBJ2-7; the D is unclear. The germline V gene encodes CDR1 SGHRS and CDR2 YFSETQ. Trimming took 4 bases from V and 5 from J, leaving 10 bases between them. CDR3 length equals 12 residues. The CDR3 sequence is CASSETTHEQYF. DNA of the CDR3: TGCGCCAGCAGCGAAACTACTCACGAGCAGTACTTC.

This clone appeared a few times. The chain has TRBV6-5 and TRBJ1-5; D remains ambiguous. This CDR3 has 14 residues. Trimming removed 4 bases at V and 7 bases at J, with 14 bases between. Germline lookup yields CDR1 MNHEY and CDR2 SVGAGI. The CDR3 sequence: CASSWTNLLQPQHF. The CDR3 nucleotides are TGTGCCAGCAGTTGGACTAACCTGCTCCAGCCCCAGCATTTT.

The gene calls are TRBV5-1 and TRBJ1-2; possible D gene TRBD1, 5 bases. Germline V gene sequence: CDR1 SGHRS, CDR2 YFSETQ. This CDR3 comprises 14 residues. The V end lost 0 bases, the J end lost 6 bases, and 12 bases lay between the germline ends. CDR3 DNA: TGCGCCAGCAGCTTGGATTGGGGGGGAAATGGCTACACCTTC. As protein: CASSLDWGGNGYTF. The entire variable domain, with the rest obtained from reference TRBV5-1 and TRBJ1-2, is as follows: KAGVTQTPRYLIKTRGQQVTLSCSPISGHRSVSWYQQTPGQGLQFLFEYFSETQRNKGNFPGRFSGRQFSNSRSEMNVSTLELGDSALYLCASSLDWGGNGYTFGSGTRLTVV.

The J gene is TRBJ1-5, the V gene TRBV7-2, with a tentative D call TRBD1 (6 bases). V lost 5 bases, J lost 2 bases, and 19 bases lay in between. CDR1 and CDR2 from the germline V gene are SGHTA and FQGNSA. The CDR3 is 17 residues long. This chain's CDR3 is CASSKPPGGVGNQPQHF. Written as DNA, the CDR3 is TGTGCCAGCAGCAAACCTCCGGGGGGCGTCGGCAATCAGCCCCAGCATTTT.

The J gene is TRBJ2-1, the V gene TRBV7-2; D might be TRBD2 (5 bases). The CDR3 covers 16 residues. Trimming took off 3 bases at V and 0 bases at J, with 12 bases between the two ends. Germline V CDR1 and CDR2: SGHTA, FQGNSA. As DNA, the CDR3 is TGTGCCAGCAGCTTGGCGGCGGGCCGCTCCTACAATGAGCAGTTCTTC. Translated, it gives CASSLAAGRSYNEQFF.

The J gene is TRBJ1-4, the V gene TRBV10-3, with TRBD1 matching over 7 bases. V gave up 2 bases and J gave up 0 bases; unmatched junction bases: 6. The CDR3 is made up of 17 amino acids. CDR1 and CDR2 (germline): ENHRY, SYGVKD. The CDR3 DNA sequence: TGTGCCATCAGTGAGAGAACAGGGGTAACAACTAATGAAAAACTGTTTTTT. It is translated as CAISERTGVTTNEKLFF.

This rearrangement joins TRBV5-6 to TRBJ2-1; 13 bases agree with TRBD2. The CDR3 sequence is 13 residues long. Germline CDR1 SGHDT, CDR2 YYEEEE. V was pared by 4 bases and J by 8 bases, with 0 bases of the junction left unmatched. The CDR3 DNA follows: TGTGCCAGCAGCACTAGCGGGAGGGATGAGCAGTTCTTC. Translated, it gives CASSTSGRDEQFF.